This T cell receptor beta chain was recovered during a study of T-cell memory formation after mild COVID-19. Across the study: The study found TCR clusters largely donor specific.

General study results and limits: Whether day 37 second-wave clones are SARS-CoV-2-specific was not confirmed. The pre-infection memory compartment contained some responding clones, suggesting cross-reactive memory joined.

5'RACE, which relied on constant-segment primers, yielded TCR alpha and TCR beta cDNA libraries carrying sample barcodes and UMIs. TCRdb reanalysed the 5' RACE reads using MiXCR and keeps one entry per CDR3 protein. The table has a few hundred thousand distinct CDR3 sequences, roughly a fifth seen once; the top ten hold around 21%. This clonotype was recorded many times. The target antigen is unknown. The TCR originated in a man younger than 35 who had mild COVID-19 (a few samples of this study predate the infection). Cell type and time point are not known. The specimen was PBMCs or a T cell subset sorted from them (not recorded which).

The CDR3 nucleotides read TGCGCCAGCAGCTTCGCCAAGAACACCGGGGAGCTGTTTTTT. This codes for CASSFAKNTGELFF. The chain links TRBV5-1 to TRBJ2-2; D ambiguous. With 2 bases removed from V and 1 base from J, the gap between germline ends came to 6 bases. Germline assignment: CDR1 SGHRS and CDR2 YFSETQ. The CDR3 totals 14 residues.